Presented here are 27 T cell receptor beta chains from one specimen sequenced in a study of regulatory T cells in long-lasting Graves disease. Specified time point: newly diagnosed GD, antithyroid drugs for less than 3 months. Construction of the TCR library relied on RNA isolated from PBMCs. Relying on iRepertoire HTBI primers and Arm-PCR of CDR3 regions, the team built TCR beta libraries. MiXCR was run by TCRdb on the multiplex PCR reads, yielding one entry per CDR3 protein. The sample comprises about 240,000 distinct CDR3 sequences, roughly 21% of which are singletons, and over 11% rests with the top ten. The sample in question was peripheral blood mononuclear cells (PBMCs), obtained at new diagnosis, from a patient treated with antithyroid drugs. The receptors were sampled from a female donor with Graves disease.

This clonotype was recorded at least ten times. J is TRBJ2-3 and V is TRBV5-1; a weak D match, TRBD1 (6 bases). From germline, CDR1 is SGHRS and CDR2 YFSETQ. The CDR3 has 14 amino acids. V lost 4 bases and J lost 3, with 12 bases in between. In nucleotides, the CDR3 is TGCGCCAGCAGCCCACAGGGAAGGACAGATACGCAGTATTTT. It specifies CASSPQGRTDTQYF.

This clonotype was detected ten times or more. The V and J genes are TRBV11-2 and TRBJ2-2, with a possible D match to TRBD1 (6 bases). There are 14 residues in the CDR3. Trimming took off 5 bases at V and 1 base at J, with 8 bases between the two ends. CDR1 is SGHAT and CDR2 is FQNNGV in the germline V gene. The CDR3 here is CASSTDRNTGELFF. The CDR3 DNA is TGTGCCAGCAGCACGGACAGGAACACCGGGGAGCTGTTTTTT.

There are many counts of this clonotype. The chain joins TRBV20-1 to TRBJ1-1; possible D gene TRBD1, 6 bases. The germline V gene encodes CDR1 DFQATT and CDR2 SNEGSKA (reference sequence). The CDR3 runs to 12 residues. The CDR3 protein is CRTTQGSTEAFF. The DNA for the CDR3 is TGCAGAACGACCCAGGGGTCCACTGAAGCTTTCTTT.

At least ten counts were recorded for this clonotype. The chain recombines TRBV7-8 with TRBJ2-2, with D perhaps matching TRBD1 (7 bases). Germline V lookup: CDR1 SGHVS, CDR2 FQNEAQ. The CDR3 runs to 16 residues. V lost 5 bases to trimming and J lost 4 bases, with 17 bases between them. CDR3 nucleotides: TGTGCCAGCAGCCTCCGGGAGCAGGGGGGCACCGGGGAGCTGTTTTTT. Amino acid sequence: CASSLREQGGTGELFF.

The sample holds many counts of this clonotype. This chain uses TRBV7-7 with TRBJ2-5; D is unresolved. The germline gives CDR1 SSHAT, CDR2 FNYEAQ (reference sequence). This CDR3 region has 13 residues. Trimming took off 5 bases at V and 5 bases at J, with 12 bases between the two ends. The CDR3 reads CASSPIAQETQYF. CDR3 nucleotides: TGTGCCAGCAGCCCGATAGCTCAGGAGACCCAGTACTTC.

At least ten counts were recorded for this clonotype. This chain's CDR3 is CASSSLAVDGQYF. As DNA, the CDR3 is TGCGCCAGCAGCTCGCTAGCGGTAGATGGGCAGTATTTT. The chain carries TRBV5-1 and TRBJ2-3, with 7 bases matching TRBD2. V was pared by 3 bases and J by 11 bases, with 9 bases of the junction left unmatched. CDR3 length equals 13 residues. Germline V lookup: CDR1 SGHRS, CDR2 YFSETQ.

This chain uses TRBV20-1 with TRBJ1-1; no clear D gene. V lost 5 bases and J lost 5, with 15 bases in between. Germline assignment: CDR1 DFQATT and CDR2 SNEGSKA (reference sequence). This CDR3 spans 13 amino acids. The CDR3: CSASTTDGTEAFF. The CDR3 DNA is TGCAGTGCTTCCACAACGGACGGGACTGAAGCTTTCTTT.

This clonotype has at least ten counts. This rearrangement joins TRBV11-2 to TRBJ2-7, with a possible D match to TRBD2 (5 bases). CDR1 SGHAT and CDR2 FQNNGV come from the germline V gene. This CDR3 is 15 amino acids long. Trimming left V 0 bases short and J 6 bases short, with 15 bases between. CDR3 in amino acids: CASSLDRGVEGEQYF. In DNA form, the CDR3 reads TGTGCCAGCAGCTTAGATCGGGGTGTAGAGGGCGAGCAGTACTTC.

The sample holds many counts of this clonotype. The chain is built from TRBV20-1 and TRBJ1-1; D gene uncertain. The germline V gene has CDR1 DFQATT and CDR2 SNEGSKA (reference sequence). This CDR3 contains 13 residues. V shed 0 bases and J shed 0 bases, with 5 bases lying between them. The CDR3: CSARDPVNTEAFF. CDR3 DNA: TGCAGTGCTAGAGATCCGGTGAACACTGAAGCTTTCTTT.

This clonotype was picked up many times. The V call is TRBV12-3 or TRBV12-4, the J call TRBJ2-7; D ambiguous. The CDR3 consists of 14 residues. The V end was cut by 3 bases, the J end by 2 bases, with 11 bases between. The CDR3 sequence is CASSFPDRTYEQYF. CDR3 DNA sequence: TGTGCCAGCAGTTTCCCGGACCGGACCTACGAGCAGTACTTC.

In this sample, this clonotype turned up a few times. Just one base apart from a much larger clone, this may be a read error. This sequence joins TRBV9 and TRBJ2-1; D may correspond to TRBD1 or TRBD2 (6 bases each). The CDR3 runs to 14 residues. The V and J ends lost 4 bases and 10 bases respectively, with 18 bases between them. CDR1 SGDLS and CDR2 YYNGEE come from the germline V gene. The CDR3 DNA is TGTGCCAGCAGCCTGGAGGGGGTTTCCTACGAGCAGTTCTTC. This translates into CASSLEGVSYEQFF. Together with reference TRBV9 and TRBJ2-1, the CDR3 gives the full variable domain: DSGVTQTPKHLITATGQRVTLRCSPRSGDLSVYWYQQSLDQGLQFLIQYYNGEERAKGNILERFSAQQFPDLHSELNLSSLELGDSALYFCASSLEGVSYEQFFGPGTRLTVL.

This clonotype was recorded many times. DNA of the CDR3: TGTGCCACCAGTGATAACCGACAGGGCAATCAGGAGACCCAGTACTTC. The encoded protein is CATSDNRQGNQETQYF. The V call is TRBV24-1, the J call TRBJ2-5; 7 bases are shared with TRBD1. V lost 3 bases to trimming and J lost 5 bases; unmatched junction nucleotides: 11. The CDR3 extends over 16 amino acids. Germline CDR1 is KGHDR and CDR2 is SFDVKD.

This clonotype was detected a few times. This chain links TRBV6-2 or TRBV6-3 with TRBJ2-2; possibly TRBD2 for D (6 bases). The CDR3 is made up of 16 amino acids. Between the trimmed V and J ends, which lost 2 bases and 3 bases, there was a span of 13 bases. Germline V gene sequence: CDR1 MNHEY, CDR2 SVGEGT. CDR3 loop: CASSYGPPGDTGELFF. Written as DNA, the CDR3 is TGTGCCAGCAGTTACGGCCCCCCGGGGGACACCGGGGAGCTGTTTTTT.

In its sample, this clonotype was seen many times. This chain joins TRBV12-5 and TRBJ1-1; TRBD1 matches at 8 bases. Germline V CDR1 and CDR2: LGHNT, FRNRAP. After removal of 1 base from V and 6 bases from J, the junction contained 10 bases not matched to a gene. The CDR3 runs to 16 residues. The CDR3 loop is CASGLGGTGPLAEAFF. CDR3 nucleotides: TGTGCTAGTGGTTTGGGAGGGACAGGACCGTTGGCTGAAGCTTTCTTT.

This clonotype was detected many times. The rearrangement uses TRBV27 and TRBJ2-5, with 10 positions matching TRBD1. This CDR3 region has 15 residues. J lost 5 bases, V lost 5 bases, and 8 bases had no gene match. In germline, CDR1 is MNHEY, CDR2 SMNVEV (reference sequence). CDR3 in amino acids: CASSTRQGARETQYF. The CDR3 region has the DNA TGTGCCAGCAGTACCCGACAGGGGGCACGGGAGACCCAGTACTTC.

Notes on this clonotype: This likely came from a read error, as a far larger clone is one base away. Here the CDR3 omits its conserved ending phenylalanine or tryptophan, so a read error is the likely source. The rearrangement uses TRBV20-1 and TRBJ2-1; 8 bases match TRBD2. The DNA end lines up better with TRBJ2-5; the J call may be wrong. Germline V gene lookup returns CDR1 DFQATT and CDR2 SNEGSKA (reference sequence). The CDR3 loop spans 14 amino acids. Here the CDR3 DNA reads TGCAGTGCTAGGGGCGAGCGGGGGAGGGAGACCCAGTACCTC. Its protein is CSARGERGRETQYL.

The CDR3 loop reads CASSQARGYEQYF. Here the CDR3 DNA reads TGCGCCAGCAGCCAAGCCCGGGGGTACGAGCAGTACTTC. This sequence joins TRBV4-3 and TRBJ2-7, with D possibly matching TRBD2 (6 bases). V shed 1 base and J shed 4 bases, with 8 bases lying between them. Germline CDR1 and CDR2: LGHNA and YSLEER. The CDR3 totals 13 residues.

This clonotype was counted many times. The J gene is TRBJ2-5, the V gene TRBV18, with D unclear. Trimming left V 0 bases short and J 2 bases short, with 4 bases between. This CDR3 has 13 amino acids. Germline V gene sequence: CDR1 KGHSH, CDR2 LQKENI. Written as DNA, the CDR3 is TGTGCCAGCTCACCACCTGGACAAGAGACCCAGTACTTC. This translates into CASSPPGQETQYF.

The chain links TRBV4-3 to TRBJ1-2, with D possibly matching TRBD1 (6 bases). This CDR3 is 15 amino acids long. V gave up 5 bases and J gave up 6 bases, with 19 bases separating them. Germline V lookup: CDR1 LGHNA, CDR2 YSLEER. This CDR3 is CASSSVGRGSDGYTF. CDR3 coding DNA: TGCGCCAGCAGCTCAGTGGGCAGGGGATCGGATGGCTACACCTTC.

This clonotype showed up many times. The rearrangement links TRBV7-8 to TRBJ2-3, with D unresolved. CDR1 and CDR2 from the germline V gene are SGHVS and FQNEAQ. Trimming pared 2 bases from V and 6 bases from J, leaving 12 bases between. The CDR3 is 14 residues long. CDR3 coding DNA: TGTGCCAGCAGCTTACTCCCGATCAGGGATACGCAGTATTTT. Encoded protein: CASSLLPIRDTQYF.

This clonotype was detected ten times or more. The genes are TRBV5-1 and TRBJ2-5; D is perhaps TRBD1 (5 bases). The CDR3 contains 15 residues. V lost 0 bases and J lost 0, with 9 bases in between. Germline lookup yields CDR1 SGHRS and CDR2 YFSETQ. CDR3 protein: CASSLGVQDQETQYF. CDR3 bases: TGCGCCAGCAGCTTGGGTGTACAGGACCAAGAGACCCAGTACTTC.

V and J are TRBV4-2 and TRBJ2-4; 11 nucleotides align to TRBD2. The length of the CDR3 is 19 residues. The germline V gene has CDR1 LGHNA and CDR2 YNFKEQ. Trimming cost V 4 bases and J 3 bases; bases outside gene matches: 14. The chain's CDR3 is CASSPSLAGGGMGKNIQYF. For the CDR3, the DNA is TGTGCCAGCAGCCCAAGCCTAGCGGGGGGAGGGATGGGCAAAAACATTCAGTACTTC.

This clonotype was seen a handful of times. The rearrangement links TRBV2 to TRBJ1-6; D not resolved. V was trimmed by 1 base and J by 10 bases, leaving 8 bases between them. Germline assignment: CDR1 SNHLY and CDR2 FYNNEI. This CDR3 has 13 amino acids. The CDR3 reads CASSEGGRSPLHF. The CDR3 nucleotides are TGTGCCAGCAGTGAAGGGGGTAGGTCACCCCTCCACTTT.

Many counts were recorded for this clonotype. CDR3 sequence (DNA): TGTGCCACCAGTGACCGTGGGGACAGCACAGATACGCAGTATTTT. Protein: CATSDRGDSTDTQYF. The chain is built from TRBV24-1 and TRBJ2-3; either TRBD1 or TRBD2 may fit D (5 bases each). Germline values: CDR1 KGHDR, CDR2 SFDVKD. V lost 4 bases to trimming and J lost 0 bases, with 10 bases between them. The CDR3 runs to 15 residues.

This clonotype appeared a few times. V usage is TRBV5-5 and J usage is TRBJ1-2; 9 bases are shared with TRBD1. The trim removed 1 base at V and 4 bases at J, leaving 5 bases unmatched. Germline CDR1 and CDR2: SGHKS and YYEKEE (reference sequence). CDR3 length equals 15 residues. The CDR3: CASSLRDRVAYGYTF. Written as DNA, the CDR3 is TGTGCCAGCAGCTTGAGGGACAGGGTCGCCTATGGCTACACCTTC.

This clonotype has ten or more counts. The chain uses TRBV11-1 and TRBJ2-2, with D unresolved. This CDR3 contains 11 residues. Trimming cost V 5 bases and J 2 bases, with 0 bases left between them. Germline CDR1 is SGHAT and CDR2 is FQDESV (reference sequence). The CDR3 is CASSNTGELFF. For the CDR3, the DNA is TGTGCCAGCAGCAACACCGGGGAGCTGTTTTTT.

This sequence joins TRBV20-1 and TRBJ2-7; TRBD2 agrees at 14 bases. Germline V lookup: CDR1 DFQATT, CDR2 SNEGSKA (reference sequence). The CDR3 covers 16 residues. Unmatched junction bases numbered 10, after V lost 4 bases and J lost 5 bases. CDR3 sequence (DNA): TGCAGTGCTAAGGGGACTAGCGGGAGATCACTCCACGAGCAGTACTTC. Its translation: CSAKGTSGRSLHEQYF.